This T cell receptor (beta chain) was found in a study of blood T cell dynamics during melanoma immunotherapy. Study-level background: First-line therapy was either pembrolizumab or nivolumab with ipilimumab for metastatic melanoma. Findings and caveats of the study: Whether repertoire-driving clones were melanoma-specific could not be determined. PBMC repertoires of eventual disease-control patients split at W3 into clonality or diversity gains.

This CDR3 has 15 amino acids. V was clipped by 1 base and J by 8 bases, with 15 bases between them. Germline V gives CDR1 MDHEN, CDR2 SYDVKM. Time point meaning: week 3, after first cycle of checkpoint inhibitor. Blood was drawn before treatment and at week 3 after checkpoint blockade. This clone was detected once. Its specificity is unknown. Assay used: immunoSEQ multiplex PCR; TCRdb lists only in-frame clones, some missing. The profile shows about 19,000 clones, around 90% of them singletons. The gene calls are TRBV28 and TRBJ2-1; possible D gene TRBD1, 10 bases. This TCR was sampled from a human donor with melanoma. Sequences were derived from blood, sampled from a patient treated with checkpoint blockade. The CDR3: CASSLSSGTGDEQFF. For the CDR3, the DNA is TGTGCCAGCAGTTTATCTAGCGGGACAGGGGATGAGCAGTTCTTC.